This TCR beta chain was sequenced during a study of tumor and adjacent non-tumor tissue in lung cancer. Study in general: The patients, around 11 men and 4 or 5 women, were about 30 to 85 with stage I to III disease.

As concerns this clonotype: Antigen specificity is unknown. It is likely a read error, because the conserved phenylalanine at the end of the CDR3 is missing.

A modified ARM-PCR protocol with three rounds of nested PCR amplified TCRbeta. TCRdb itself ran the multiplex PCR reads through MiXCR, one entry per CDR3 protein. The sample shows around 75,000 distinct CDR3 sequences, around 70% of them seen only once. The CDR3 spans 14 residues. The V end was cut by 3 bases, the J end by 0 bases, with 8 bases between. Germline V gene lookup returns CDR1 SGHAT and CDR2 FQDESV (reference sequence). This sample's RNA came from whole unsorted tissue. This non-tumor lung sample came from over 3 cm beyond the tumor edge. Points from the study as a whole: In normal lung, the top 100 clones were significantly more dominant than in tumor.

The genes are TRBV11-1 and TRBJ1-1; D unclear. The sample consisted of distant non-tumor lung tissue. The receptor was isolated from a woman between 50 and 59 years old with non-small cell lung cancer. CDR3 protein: CASSLKELNTEAFQ. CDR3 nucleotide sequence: TGTGCCAGCAGCTTGAAGGAGTTGAACACTGAAGCTTTCCAA.